One and the same sample provided the 30 T cell receptor beta chains below, sequenced in a study of T cell responses to AZD1222 COVID-19 vaccine. This table comes from immunoSEQ multiplex PCR, and its TCRdb copy is limited to in-frame clones, with some not included. Of about 100,000 clones in the sample, just under 90% are singletons; the top ten hold approximately 15%. The starting material was peripheral blood, obtained on day 0 of AZD1222 vaccination. All receptors come from an adult in good health.

This sequence joins TRBV5-5 and TRBJ1-1; TRBD1 is a possible D gene (5 bases). Trimming shortened V by 0 bases and J by 0 bases, and 12 bases separated the two germline ends. The CDR3 runs to 16 residues. Germline V gene data show CDR1 as SGHKS and CDR2 as YYEKEE (reference sequence). The CDR3 DNA reads as TGTGCCAGCAGCTTGGCTGGGGGACGGATGAACACTGAAGCTTTCTTT. Amino acid sequence: CASSLAGGRMNTEAFF.

The chain joins TRBV7-2 to TRBJ1-1; TRBD1 might be the D (5 bases). Trimming shortened V by 5 bases and J by 5 bases, and 18 bases separated the two germline ends. CDR1 is SGHTA and CDR2 is FQGNSA in the germline V gene. CDR3 length: 15 residues. This chain's CDR3 is CASSPGRGVGTEAFF. CDR3 nucleotides: TGTGCCAGCAGCCCCGGACGGGGCGTAGGTACTGAAGCTTTCTTT.

The chain employs TRBV28 and TRBJ2-7; TRBD2 matches 7 bases. With 3 bases clipped from V and 4 bases from J, the junction kept 12 bases outside the gene matches. Germline lookup yields CDR1 MDHEN and CDR2 SYDVKM. The CDR3 length is 16 residues. In nucleotides, the CDR3 is TGTGCCAGCAGTTTCGAGGGGCTCGACGGGGGGTACGAGCAGTACTTC. Translation: CASSFEGLDGGYEQYF.

This chain links TRBV4-1 with TRBJ2-3, with no clear D. CDR1 is MGHRA and CDR2 is YSYEKL in the germline V gene. Trimming took 3 bases from V and 8 from J, leaving 24 bases between them. CDR3 length: 17 residues. The CDR3 reads CASSHHRDSERRFTQYF. CDR3 coding DNA: TGCGCCAGCAGCCACCATAGAGACTCCGAAAGAAGATTTACGCAGTATTTT.

This chain links TRBV7-3 with TRBJ2-2, with D possibly TRBD1 on 7 matching bases. CDR1 SGHTA and CDR2 FQGTGA come from the germline V gene. The CDR3 has 16 amino acids. Deletions cut 5 bases from V and 3 bases from J, with 16 bases between. The CDR3 bases are TGTGCCAGCAGCATTTCAGGGGGGCGCTACACCGGGGAGCTGTTTTTT. As protein: CASSISGGRYTGELFF.

DNA for the CDR3: TGTGCCAGCAGTTACTCGGCAGGGAAGGGCTATGGCTACACCTTC. It yields the protein CASSYSAGKGYGYTF. The rearrangement joins TRBV6-5 to TRBJ1-2, with D possibly being TRBD1 (5 bases). Per the germline V gene, CDR1 is MNHEY and CDR2 is SVGAGI. The CDR3 contains 15 residues. Deletions cut 0 bases from V and 4 bases from J, with 12 bases between.

The sample holds a few counts of this clone. V usage is TRBV5-8 and J usage is TRBJ1-5; D remains unclear. The CDR3 spans 13 residues. Trimming removed 4 bases at V and 9 bases at J, with 14 bases between. Germline V gives CDR1 SGHTS, CDR2 YDEGEE. CDR3 region: CASSHTAQRPQHF. As DNA, the CDR3 is TGTGCCAGCAGCCACACCGCCCAACGGCCCCAGCATTTT.

Comments on this clone: Other DNA sequences of this sample code for an identical CDR3. J is TRBJ1-5 and V is TRBV6-6; 8 bases line up with TRBD1. Germline trimming cut 6 bases from V and 6 bases from J; bases unmatched to any gene: 7. CDR1 is MNHNY, CDR2 SVGAGI, per germline (reference sequence). CDR3 size: 14 residues. The chain's CDR3 is CASRFGQGGQPQHF. CDR3 DNA: TGTGCCAGCAGATTCGGACAGGGCGGTCAGCCCCAGCATTTT.

The genes are TRBV10-1 and TRBJ1-6; D is ambiguous. CDR3 length equals 13 residues. Trimming pared 1 base from V and 9 bases from J, leaving 7 bases between. Germline CDR1 WNHNN, CDR2 SYGVQD (reference sequence). The CDR3 is CASSEWVGSPLHF. The DNA for the CDR3 is TGCGCCAGCAGTGAGTGGGTCGGTTCACCCCTCCACTTT.

This rearrangement joins TRBV10-1 to TRBJ1-3; D is unclear. With 10 bases removed from V and 4 bases from J, the gap between germline ends came to 23 bases. The germline V gene has CDR1 WNHNN and CDR2 SYGVQD (reference sequence). This CDR3 is built from 16 residues. The CDR3 protein is CATPVIGWERGNTIYF. The CDR3 DNA sequence: TGCGCCACTCCCGTTATTGGCTGGGAGAGGGGAAACACCATATATTTT.

This rearrangement joins TRBV6-4 to TRBJ1-2; 7 nucleotides match TRBD1. This CDR3 is 15 amino acids long. Trimming removed 7 bases from V and 1 base from J; junction bases left unmatched: 9. Germline V CDR1 and CDR2: MRHNA, SNTAGT. The CDR3 here is CASKRSTGLNYGYTF. CDR3 DNA: TGTGCCAGCAAACGCTCGACAGGGCTTAACTATGGCTACACCTTC.

The CDR3 bases are TGTGCCAGTAGTATTTCGGCCGGGACTAATGAAAAACTGTTTTTT. As protein: CASSISAGTNEKLFF. V gene TRBV19 combines with J gene TRBJ1-4, with no clear D. The V end lost 3 bases, the J end lost 2 bases, and 10 bases lay between the germline ends. Germline V gene sequence: CDR1 LNHDA, CDR2 SQIVND (reference sequence). The CDR3 is made up of 15 amino acids.

This clone was detected only once. The chain links TRBV19 to TRBJ1-3; D is undetermined. CDR3 length: 17 residues. Germline CDR1 is LNHDA and CDR2 is SQIVND (reference sequence). Trimming took 6 bases from V and 0 from J, leaving 18 bases between them. The CDR3, as DNA: TGTGCCAGTAGCCCCTACGAAGCGGGGAACTCTGGAAACACCATATATTTT. Its protein is CASSPYEAGNSGNTIYF.

J is TRBJ2-1 and V is TRBV7-2; D unresolved. The V and J ends lost 5 bases and 7 bases respectively, with 15 bases between them. This CDR3 comprises 14 residues. Germline V gene sequence: CDR1 SGHTA, CDR2 FQGNSA. Here the CDR3 DNA reads TGTGCCAGCAGCATCGGCCGGGCCGGGAATGAGCAGTTCTTC. It specifies CASSIGRAGNEQFF.

This clone was picked up a small number of times. This chain joins TRBV6-5 and TRBJ2-7; 8 nucleotides match TRBD1. The CDR3 runs 16 residues. Germline values: CDR1 MNHEY, CDR2 SVGAGI. V was pared by 0 bases and J by 7 bases, with 11 bases of the junction left unmatched. Written as DNA, the CDR3 is TGTGCCAGCAGTTACTCGATAAACAGGGGGATGGAAGAGCAGTACTTC. It encodes CASSYSINRGMEEQYF.

The CDR3 DNA is TGTGCCAGCTCACCACAAGACAGGGGGACGGCACCCCTCCACTTT. Its protein product is CASSPQDRGTAPLHF. This chain uses TRBV18 with TRBJ1-6, with 9 bases aligning to TRBD1. Germline CDR1 is KGHSH and CDR2 is LQKENI. The CDR3 is 15 residues long. The V and J ends lost 1 base and 11 bases, in that order; junction bases with no gene match: 6.

V and J are TRBV3-1 (or the pseudogene TRBV3-2) and TRBJ1-1; 10 bases agree with TRBD1. CDR3 length: 17 residues. V shed 1 base and J 6 bases; nucleotides not matched to a gene: 11. Germline V gene sequence: CDR1 LGHDT, CDR2 YNNKEL (reference sequence). The CDR3 bases are TGTGCCAGCAGCCAAGGTCTGGCGGGACAGGGGCGAGCTGAAGCTTTCTTT. It codes for CASSQGLAGQGRAEAFF.

CDR3 bases: TGTGCCACCAGCAGAGATAGAGACCTCAATGAGCAGTTCTTC. Its protein is CATSRDRDLNEQFF. This chain uses TRBV15 with TRBJ2-1; D ambiguous. V was trimmed by 0 bases and J by 6 bases, leaving 9 bases between them. The CDR3 is made up of 14 amino acids. Germline values: CDR1 LNHNV, CDR2 YYDKDF (reference sequence).

The CDR3 sequence is CASSTEGTQETQYF. In nucleotides, the CDR3 is TGTGCCAGTAGTACAGAAGGGACCCAAGAGACCCAGTACTTC. This sequence joins TRBV19 and TRBJ2-5, with D perhaps given as TRBD1 or TRBD2 (5 bases each). The CDR3 length is 14 residues. V was pared by 4 bases and J by 1 base, with 10 bases between. Germline CDR1 is LNHDA and CDR2 is SQIVND (reference sequence).

The chain joins TRBV7-2 to TRBJ1-1, with 8 bases fitting TRBD1. After removal of 2 bases from V and 4 bases from J, the junction contained 6 bases not matched to a gene. Germline V gene sequence: CDR1 SGHTA, CDR2 FQGNSA. The CDR3 has 15 residues. For the CDR3, the DNA is TGTGCCAGCAGCTTACAGGGGGCGCGAGGCACTGAAGCTTTCTTT. This encodes CASSLQGARGTEAFF.

This chain joins TRBV7-8 and TRBJ2-1, with TRBD2 matching 8 bases. This CDR3 is built from 15 residues. Trimming removed 7 bases from V and 3 bases from J; junction bases left unmatched: 8. CDR1 is SGHVS and CDR2 is FQNEAQ in the germline V gene. The CDR3 nucleotides are TGTGCCAGCAATCCTCGGGGGGGTCACTACAATGAGCAGTTCTTC. It is translated as CASNPRGGHYNEQFF.

The chain couples TRBV14 to TRBJ2-2; D perhaps matches TRBD1 (5 bases). The germline CDR1 and CDR2 sequences are SGHDN and FVKESK. V lost 4 bases and J lost 3, with 15 bases in between. CDR3 size: 16 residues. CDR3 DNA: TGTGCCAGCAGCCCAAGGACACTGAAATACACCGGGGAGCTGTTTTTT. Protein: CASSPRTLKYTGELFF.

The genes are TRBV6-1 and TRBJ1-2, with D tentatively TRBD1 (6 bases). The CDR3 is made up of 17 amino acids. CDR1 is MNHNS, CDR2 SASEGT, per germline. Trimming took 1 base from V and 7 from J, leaving 22 bases between them. CDR3 loop: CASSEGAGDRWWLGYTF. CDR3 DNA sequence: TGTGCCAGCAGTGAAGGGGCAGGGGATAGGTGGTGGCTTGGCTACACCTTC.

V usage is TRBV28 and J usage is TRBJ2-1; unclear D gene. Germline V lookup: CDR1 MDHEN, CDR2 SYDVKM. Between the trimmed V and J ends, which lost 5 bases and 9 bases, there was a span of 11 bases. There are 12 residues in the CDR3. CDR3 amino acids: CASSAPYSEQFF. The CDR3 nucleotides are TGTGCCAGCAGTGCCCCTTACTCTGAGCAGTTCTTC.

The J gene is TRBJ1-3, the V gene TRBV5-4, with D possibly matching TRBD1 (5 bases). V shed 4 bases and J shed 4 bases, with 15 bases lying between them. Germline values: CDR1 SGHNT, CDR2 YYREEE (reference sequence). This CDR3 is 15 amino acids long. The chain's CDR3 is CASSLQGLGGNTIYF. CDR3 sequence (DNA): TGTGCCAGCAGCCTTCAGGGACTAGGCGGAAACACCATATATTTT. Supplemented by reference TRBV5-4 and TRBJ1-3, the full variable domain reads ETGVTQSPTHLIKTRGQQVTLRCSSQSGHNTVSWYQQALGQGPQFIFQYYREEENGRGNFPPRFSGLQFPNYSSELNVNALELDDSALYLCASSLQGLGGNTIYFGEGSWLTVV.

This sequence joins TRBV3-1 (or the pseudogene TRBV3-2) and TRBJ1-2; D unclear. Germline loops: CDR1 LGHDT, CDR2 YNNKEL (reference sequence). The CDR3 has 13 amino acids. The V and J ends lost 4 bases and 9 bases respectively, with 15 bases between them. Here the CDR3 DNA reads TGTGCCAGCAGCCGAGTAAGCCCTACCAGCTACACCTTC. Its translation: CASSRVSPTSYTF.

The V call is TRBV4-3, the J call TRBJ2-1, with D perhaps TRBD2 (7 bases). The germline gives CDR1 LGHNA, CDR2 YSLEER. The CDR3 sequence is 14 residues long. V was trimmed by 0 bases and J by 6 bases, leaving 9 bases between them. In DNA, the CDR3 is TGCGCCAGCAGCCAAGATGGGGGGGCCAATGAGCAGTTCTTC. Translating gives CASSQDGGANEQFF.

The V call is TRBV5-1, the J call TRBJ1-1; weak D call: TRBD1 (6 bases). The CDR3 loop spans 14 amino acids. Trimming pared 0 bases from V and 4 bases from J, leaving 10 bases between. The V gene's germline CDR1 is SGHRS and CDR2 YFSETQ. The CDR3: CASSLEAGVTEAFF. CDR3 nucleotides: TGCGCCAGCAGCTTGGAGGCAGGGGTCACTGAAGCTTTCTTT.

This rearrangement joins TRBV24-1 to TRBJ1-2; no firm D call. V lost 12 bases, J lost 5 bases, and 12 bases lay in between. The CDR3 sequence is 11 residues long. Germline loops: CDR1 KGHDR, CDR2 SFDVKD. CDR3 region: CAVRTSYGYTF. In DNA form, the CDR3 reads TGTGCCGTAAGGACGTCATATGGCTACACCTTC.

This chain uses TRBV5-1 with TRBJ2-7, with D possibly matching TRBD2 (6 bases). The ends were cut back, 0 bases at V and 5 bases at J, with 24 bases in the middle. The germline gives CDR1 SGHRS, CDR2 YFSETQ. The CDR3 has 18 residues. CDR3 loop: CASSLAAHFGESGDEQYF. The CDR3 DNA reads TGCGCCAGCAGCTTGGCAGCCCATTTTGGGGAGTCGGGAGACGAGCAGTACTTC.